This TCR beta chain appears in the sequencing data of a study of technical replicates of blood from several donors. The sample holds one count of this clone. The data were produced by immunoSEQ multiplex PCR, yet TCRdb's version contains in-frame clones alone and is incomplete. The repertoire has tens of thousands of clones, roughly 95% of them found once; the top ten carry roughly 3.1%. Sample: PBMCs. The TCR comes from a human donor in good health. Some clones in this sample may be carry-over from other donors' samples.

CDR3 sequence (DNA): TGTGCCAGCAGCTTGGCCGACAGGCCGAACCACGAGCAGTACTTC. It translates to CASSLADRPNHEQYF. V usage is TRBV5-4 and J usage is TRBJ2-7; D is perhaps TRBD1 (6 bases). Germline V gene lookup returns CDR1 SGHNT and CDR2 YYREEE (reference sequence). The CDR3 loop spans 15 amino acids. V lost 0 bases and J 5 bases, leaving 15 bases between the germline ends.